This T cell receptor beta chain was profiled in a study of persistence of HIV-infected CD4 T cells. Overall study: A larger, less memory-rich fraction responded to anti-CD3/anti-CD28 beads than to antigen.

With regard to this clone: Its antigen remains unknown.

Anti-CD3/anti-CD28 beads served as a nonspecific positive control stimulus. CD4+ T cells upregulating both CD40 ligand and CD69 were sorted as responding cells. The libraries were made with immunoSEQ version 4 in survey mode. The method was immunoSEQ multiplex PCR; TCRdb's version includes in-frame clones alone and lacks a portion of them. Counted here are about 47,000 clones, 90% to 95% occurring once; the ten biggest clones make up under 2%. From germline, CDR1 is KGHSH and CDR2 LQKENI. V gave up 5 bases and J gave up 6 bases; unmatched junction bases: 6. The CDR3 loop spans 13 amino acids. The sequencing here drew on CD4+ T cells sorted from PBMCs after roughly 17-hour stimulation, taken from a patient who received antiretroviral therapy. This sequence originates from an adult man with HIV who was CMV-seropositive. The chain couples TRBV18 to TRBJ1-2; 7 positions agree with TRBD1. CDR3 sequence reads: CASSTDRLDGYTF. CDR3 DNA: TGTGCCAGCTCAACGGACAGGCTGGATGGCTACACCTTC.